One and the same sample provided the 2 T cell receptor beta chains below, sequenced in a study of blood T cell repertoires in COVID-19. Using immunoSEQ multiplex PCR, the repertoire was profiled, and TCRdb retains in-frame clones only, with some absent. The repertoire holds roughly 250,000 clones, with roughly 88% as singletons. Sequencing was done on a sample of PBMCs or T cells enriched from blood (not recorded which). These receptors all stem from a woman aged 50 to 65 who had recovered from COVID-19.

This rearrangement joins TRBV28 to TRBJ1-2, with unresolved D. CDR1 and CDR2 (germline): MDHEN, SYDVKM. This CDR3 comprises 14 residues. V gave up 6 bases and J gave up 2 bases, with 13 bases separating them. CDR3 DNA: TGTGCCAGCAGGCCCTCCTGGCCAAACTATGGCTACACCTTC. Amino acids: CASRPSWPNYGYTF.

The gene calls are TRBV28 and TRBJ2-1; the D gene is possibly TRBD1 (6 bases). The CDR3 totals 14 residues. Germline CDR1 reads MDHEN; CDR2 reads SYDVKM. Trimming shortened V by 6 bases and J by 4 bases, and 13 bases separated the two germline ends. DNA for the CDR3: TGTGCCAGCAGGCCCACCCAGGGGTACAATGAGCAGTTCTTC. It translates to CASRPTQGYNEQFF.